These T cell receptor beta chains were read from a single sample in a study of T cell responses to AZD1222 COVID-19 vaccine. Measured with immunoSEQ multiplex PCR; TCRdb has only the in-frame clones, and not every one. The sample shows more than 150,000 clones, 94% of them seen only once. This specimen was peripheral blood, taken 28 days after the second AZD1222 dose. These TCRs come from an adult who received the AZD1222 COVID-19 vaccine. Both conserved end residues are part of each CDR3. The D gene is left open where the match is weak. Size tells how often a clone was seen (once, few, many) or the class of an expanded clone, and some rows leave it out.

>TRBV29-1|once|13|TRBJ1-1|NA
TGCAGCGGCTACAGGGCACCGAACACTGAAGCTTTCTTT
CSGYRAPNTEAFF
>TRBV27|NA|15|TRBJ2-1|NA
TGTGCCAGCAGTTATCTGGGAGGAAGGTACAATGAGCAGTTCTTC
CASSYLGGRYNEQFF
>TRBV2|NA|15|TRBJ1-5|TRBD1
TGTGCCAGCAGTGTCCTGACAGGGAGCAATCAGCCCCAGCATTTT
CASSVLTGSNQPQHF
>TRBV20-1|NA|14|TRBJ1-5|NA
TGCAGTGCTAGTTTCGGGCAGGGCGGTCAGCCCCAGCATTTT
CSASFGQGGQPQHF
>TRBV21-1|NA|14|TRBJ1-6|NA
TGTGCCAGCGCAACCGGACAGGGAAATTCACCCCTCCACTTT
CASATGQGNSPLHF
>TRBV7-8|NA|17|TRBJ2-7|TRBD2
TGTGCCAGCAGCTTAGGTGTTGGCGGGAGGAGTAAGAGGGAGCAGTACTTC
CASSLGVGGRSKREQYF
>TRBV19|NA|14|TRBJ1-1|NA
TGTGCCAGTAGTATTTCGGCAGGGCGGACTGAAGCTTTCTTT
CASSISAGRTEAFF
>TRBV28|NA|15|TRBJ1-3|NA
TGTGCCAGCAGTTTGGGGAGAAGCTCTGGAAACACCATATATTTT
CASSLGRSSGNTIYF
>TRBV23-1|NA|16|TRBJ2-1|TRBD2
TGCGCCAGCAGCCACGGACTAGCGGCCTCCTACAATGAGCAGTTCTTC
CASSHGLAASYNEQFF
>TRBV7-9|few|15|TRBJ2-1|NA
TGTGCCAGCAGCCCGATTGGGTGGGGTAGGATGGAGCAGTTCTTC
CASSPIGWGRMEQFF
>TRBV28|once|16|TRBJ1-5|TRBD1
TGTGCCAGCAGGGACGGGACAGGGGGCTGGCGGCAGCCCCAGCATTTT
CASRDGTGGWRQPQHF
>TRBV4-1|once|16|TRBJ2-5|TRBD1
TGCGCCAGCAGCGCCAATTCCGGGACAGGGGGAGAGACCCAGTACTTC
CASSANSGTGGETQYF
>TRBV11-2|NA|15|TRBJ1-4|NA
TGTGCCAGCAGCCTACTGGACGGAAGCGGTGAAAAACTGTTTTTT
CASSLLDGSGEKLFF
>TRBV19|NA|15|TRBJ1-5|NA
TGTGCCAGTAGTTTATGGGGGGGAGGGTATCAGCCCCAGCATTTT
CASSLWGGGYQPQHF
>TRBV20-1|NA|11|TRBJ1-2|NA
TGCAGTGCTAGAGTCGGAGATGGCTACACCTTC
CSARVGDGYTF
>TRBV19|NA|18|TRBJ1-4|NA
TGTGCCAGTAGTCCAATGCATACTTCCAGGGCGCAATGGGAAAAACTGTTTTTT
CASSPMHTSRAQWEKLFF
>TRBV10-3|NA|14|TRBJ2-7|TRBD2
TGTGCCATCAGTGAAGGACTAGCGGAGCTCGAGCAGTACTTC
CAISEGLAELEQYF
>TRBV5-1|NA|14|TRBJ1-6|NA
TGCGCCAGCAGCTTGACAGGAGAGAGTTCACCCCTCCACTTT
CASSLTGESSPLHF
>TRBV7-9|NA|15|TRBJ1-2|NA
TGTGCCAGCAGCTTAGGTTACCAGGGGAGCTATGGCTACACCTTC
CASSLGYQGSYGYTF
>TRBV7-2|NA|14|TRBJ2-1|TRBD2
TGTGCCAGCAGCTTAGCGGGACTAGGCAATGAGCAGTTCTTC
CASSLAGLGNEQFF
>TRBV2|NA|15|TRBJ2-1|NA
TGTGCCAGCAGTGAACGCGGGCGCTCCTACAATGAGCAGTTCTTC
CASSERGRSYNEQFF
>TRBV5-1|NA|13|TRBJ2-7|NA
TGCGCCAGCTCTCTTGGGCGTCAGGGAACTCAGTACTTC
CASSLGRQGTQYF
>TRBV7-2|NA|15|TRBJ2-1|TRBD1
TGTGCCAGCAGCCTGGGACAGGTCTCCTACAATGAGCAGTTCTTC
CASSLGQVSYNEQFF
>TRBV9|NA|15|TRBJ1-3|NA
TGTGCCAGCAGACCGGACAGACCCTCTGGAAACACCATATATTTT
CASRPDRPSGNTIYF
>TRBV9|NA|16|TRBJ2-1|TRBD2
TGTGCCAGCAGCGACACGCAGCGGGAGGGCCGCAATGAGCAGTTCTTC
CASSDTQREGRNEQFF
>TRBV21-1|NA|17|TRBJ1-4|NA
TGTGCCAGCAGCGGCAGGTCCTTTGTTGCAACTAATGAAAAACTGTTTTTT
CASSGRSFVATNEKLFF
>TRBV27|NA|12|TRBJ2-3|NA
TGTGCCAGCAGCTCCAAGGGAGGTAGCGGACTTTTT
CASSSKGGSGLF
>TRBV2|NA|15|TRBJ1-2|TRBD1
TGTGCCAGCAGTGTTTTAAACAACAGGGGAGAAGGCTACACCTTC
CASSVLNNRGEGYTF
>TRBV19|NA|14|TRBJ1-6|NA
TGTGCCAGTAGTATCACAGGCCCCAATTCACCCCTCCACTTT
CASSITGPNSPLHF
>TRBV7-3|NA|15|TRBJ2-7|TRBD1
TGTGCCAGCAGCGTAGATGGACAGGGTTCCTACGAGCAGTACTTC
CASSVDGQGSYEQYF
>TRBV30|once|14|TRBJ2-3|TRBD2
TGTGCCTGCCAACTGGGGGGGGTCACAGATACGCAGTATTTT
CACQLGGVTDTQYF
>TRBV15|once|16|TRBJ2-7|NA
TGTGCCACCAGCAGAGATCGGCAGTCGAGTAGGTACGAGCAGTACTTC
CATSRDRQSSRYEQYF
>TRBV29-1|NA|12|TRBJ1-1|TRBD1
TGCAGCGTGGGGACAGCTAACACTGAAGCTTTCTTT
CSVGTANTEAFF
>TRBV6-6|NA|14|TRBJ1-5|NA
TGTGCCAGCAGTTACGTAGCCTCCAATCAGCCCCAGCATTTT
CASSYVASNQPQHF
>TRBV4-1|NA|15|TRBJ2-7|NA
TGCGCCAGCAGTTTAGATACAAATGGTTTCCTCGAGCAGTACTTC
CASSLDTNGFLEQYF
>TRBV6-6|NA|15|TRBJ2-2|TRBD1
TGTGCCAGCAGCTGGACAGGGCTGAACACCGGGGAGCTGTTTTTT
CASSWTGLNTGELFF
>TRBV5-1|NA|15|TRBJ2-5|NA
TGCGCCAGCAGCCTGGTACCCGGGGCCCAAGAGACCCAGTACTTC
CASSLVPGAQETQYF
>TRBV4-1|NA|14|TRBJ2-1|NA
TGCGCCAGCAGCCAAGATATTTTCTACAATGAGCAGTTCTTC
CASSQDIFYNEQFF
>TRBV12-5|NA|15|TRBJ1-3|NA
TGTGCTAGTGGTTTGGTACGGGATCGGAGAAACACCATATATTTT
CASGLVRDRRNTIYF
>TRBV5-8|NA|13|TRBJ1-5|NA
TGTGCCAGCAGCGTAAGCGGGAATCAGCCCCAGCATTTT
CASSVSGNQPQHF
>TRBV5-1|NA|14|TRBJ2-1|TRBD1
TGCGCCAGCAGCCAACAGGGGTTCGGCAATGAGCAGTTCTTC
CASSQQGFGNEQFF
>TRBV29-1|once|14|TRBJ1-1|NA
TGCAGCGTCGCCCTCCTGACAGAGAACACTGAAGCTTTCTTT
CSVALLTENTEAFF
>TRBV30|NA|16|TRBJ2-2|TRBD2
TGTGCCTGGAGTCAGTGGACTAGCGCAAACACCGGGGAGCTGTTTTTT
CAWSQWTSANTGELFF
>TRBV12-3/TRBV12-4|once|13|TRBJ2-7|NA
TGTGCCAGCAGCCTCGGTCCGGCGTTGGAGCAGTACTTC
CASSLGPALEQYF
>TRBV18|NA|17|TRBJ2-5|TRBD2
TGTGCCAGCTCACCGGGAGACGTAGCGGGGGGGAGGAAGACCCAGTACTTC
CASSPGDVAGGRKTQYF
>TRBV9|NA|16|TRBJ2-5|NA
TGTGCCAGCAGCGCCGGTAGCTTGGGCTCGGCCGGTACCCAGTACTTC
CASSAGSLGSAGTQYF